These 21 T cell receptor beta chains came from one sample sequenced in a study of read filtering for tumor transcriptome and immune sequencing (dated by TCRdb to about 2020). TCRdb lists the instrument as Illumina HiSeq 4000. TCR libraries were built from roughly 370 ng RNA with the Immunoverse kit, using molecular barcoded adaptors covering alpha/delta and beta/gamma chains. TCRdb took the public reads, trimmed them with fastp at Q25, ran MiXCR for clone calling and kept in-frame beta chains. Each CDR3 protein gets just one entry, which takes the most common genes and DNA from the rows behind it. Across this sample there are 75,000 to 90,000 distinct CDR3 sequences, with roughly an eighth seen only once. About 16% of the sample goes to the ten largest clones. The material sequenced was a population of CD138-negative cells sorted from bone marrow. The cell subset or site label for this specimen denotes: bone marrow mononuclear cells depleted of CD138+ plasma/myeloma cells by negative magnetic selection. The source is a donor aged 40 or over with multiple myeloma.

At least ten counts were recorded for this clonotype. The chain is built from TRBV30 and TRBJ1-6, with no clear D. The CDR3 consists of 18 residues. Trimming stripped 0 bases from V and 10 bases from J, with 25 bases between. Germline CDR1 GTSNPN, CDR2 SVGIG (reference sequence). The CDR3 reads CAWSVGLSHLEIESPLHF. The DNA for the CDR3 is TGTGCCTGGAGTGTAGGCCTTTCACACTTGGAAATCGAGTCACCCCTCCACTTT.

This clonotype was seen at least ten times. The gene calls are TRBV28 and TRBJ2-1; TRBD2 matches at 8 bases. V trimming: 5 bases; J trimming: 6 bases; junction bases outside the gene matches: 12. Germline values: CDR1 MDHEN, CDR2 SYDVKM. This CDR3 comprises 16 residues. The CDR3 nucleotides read TGTGCCAGCAGTCCCCCCGGGACTAGAGGTCCCAATGAGCAGTTCTTC. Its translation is CASSPPGTRGPNEQFF. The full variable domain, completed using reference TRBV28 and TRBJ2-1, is DVKVTQSSRYLVKRTGEKVFLECVQDMDHENMFWYRQDPGLGLRLIYFSYDVKMKEKGDIPEGYSVSREKKERFSLILESASTNQTSMYLCASSPPGTRGPNEQFFGPGTRLTVL.

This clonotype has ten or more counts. The CDR3 region has the DNA TGTGCCAGCAGCTTTCCGGGACTAGCGGGATCCCAAGAGACCCAGTACTTC. It codes for CASSFPGLAGSQETQYF. The chain carries TRBV7-9 and TRBJ2-5; 13 bases fit TRBD2. CDR3 length equals 17 residues. Germline-derived CDR1 and CDR2 are SEHNR and FQNEAQ (reference sequence). The trim removed 3 bases at V and 1 base at J, leaving 5 bases unmatched.

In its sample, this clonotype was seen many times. In DNA, the CDR3 is TGTGCCAGCAGTTTAGGACCAGATACGCAGTATTTT. Its protein is CASSLGPDTQYF. The chain uses TRBV28 and TRBJ2-3; D is ambiguous. The V end was cut by 2 bases, the J end by 4 bases, with 4 bases between. This CDR3 has 12 residues. The germline gives CDR1 MDHEN, CDR2 SYDVKM.

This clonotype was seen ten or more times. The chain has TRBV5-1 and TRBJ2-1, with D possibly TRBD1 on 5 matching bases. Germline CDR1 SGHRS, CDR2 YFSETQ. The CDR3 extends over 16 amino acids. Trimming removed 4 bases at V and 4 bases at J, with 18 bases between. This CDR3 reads CASSRIRAQDYNEQFF. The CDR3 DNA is TGCGCCAGCAGCCGGATCAGGGCGCAGGATTACAATGAGCAGTTCTTC.

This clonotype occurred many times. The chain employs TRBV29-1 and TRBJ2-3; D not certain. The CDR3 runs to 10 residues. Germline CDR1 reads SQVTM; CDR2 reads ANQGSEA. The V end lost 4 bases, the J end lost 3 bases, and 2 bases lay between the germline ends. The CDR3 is CSVGTDTQYF. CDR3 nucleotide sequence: TGCAGCGTTGGAACAGATACGCAGTATTTT.

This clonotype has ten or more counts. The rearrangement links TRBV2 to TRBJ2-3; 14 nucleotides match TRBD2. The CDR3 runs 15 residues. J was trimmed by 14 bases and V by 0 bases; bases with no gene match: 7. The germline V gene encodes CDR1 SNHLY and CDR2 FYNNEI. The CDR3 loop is CASSEARLAGGLLYF. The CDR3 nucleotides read TGTGCCAGCAGTGAAGCCCGACTAGCGGGAGGGCTTCTGTATTTT.

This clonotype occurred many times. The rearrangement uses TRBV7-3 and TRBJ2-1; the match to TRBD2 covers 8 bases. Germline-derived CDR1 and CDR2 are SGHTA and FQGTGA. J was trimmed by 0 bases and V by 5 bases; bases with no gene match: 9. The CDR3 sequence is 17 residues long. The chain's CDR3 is CASSPGGGRSSYNEQFF. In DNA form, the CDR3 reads TGTGCCAGCAGCCCGGGGGGGGGGAGGAGCTCCTACAATGAGCAGTTCTTC.

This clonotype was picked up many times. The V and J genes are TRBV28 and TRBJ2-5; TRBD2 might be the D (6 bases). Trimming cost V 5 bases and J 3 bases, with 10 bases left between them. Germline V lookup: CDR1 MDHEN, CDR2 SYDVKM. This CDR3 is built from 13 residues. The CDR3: CASSLTGEETQYF. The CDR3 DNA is TGTGCCAGCAGTCTAACGGGAGAAGAGACCCAGTACTTC.

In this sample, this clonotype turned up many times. CDR3 loop: CSARVGGRAFF. CDR3 in DNA: TGCAGTGCTAGAGTGGGGGGTCGGGCTTTCTTT. The V gene is TRBV20-1, the J gene TRBJ1-1, with D possibly being TRBD1 (5 bases). The V gene's germline CDR1 is DFQATT and CDR2 SNEGSKA (reference sequence). The length of the CDR3 is 11 residues. V lost 1 base and J lost 11, with 11 bases in between.

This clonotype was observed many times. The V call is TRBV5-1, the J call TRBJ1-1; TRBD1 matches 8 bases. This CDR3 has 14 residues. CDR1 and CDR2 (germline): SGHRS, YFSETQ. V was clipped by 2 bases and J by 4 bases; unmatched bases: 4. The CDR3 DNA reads TGCGCCAGCAGCTTACAGGGGGTGGCCACTGAAGCTTTCTTT. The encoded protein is CASSLQGVATEAFF.

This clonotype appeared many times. The CDR3 nucleotides read TGTGCCAGCAGTGAAGAGGGACTAGTGTTACCCACCGGGGAGCTGTTTTTT. It codes for CASSEEGLVLPTGELFF. The chain has TRBV2 and TRBJ2-2, with 8 bases lining up with TRBD2. Germline-derived CDR1 and CDR2 are SNHLY and FYNNEI. This CDR3 has 17 amino acids. The J segment lost 4 bases and the V segment lost 1 base, leaving 8 bases of the junction unmatched. Variable domain in full (rest from reference TRBV2 and TRBJ2-2): EPEVTQTPSHQVTQMGQEVILRCVPISNHLYFYWYRQILGQKVEFLVSFYNNEISEKSEIFDDQFSVERPDGSNFTLKIRSTKLEDSAMYFCASSEEGLVLPTGELFFGEGSRLTVL.

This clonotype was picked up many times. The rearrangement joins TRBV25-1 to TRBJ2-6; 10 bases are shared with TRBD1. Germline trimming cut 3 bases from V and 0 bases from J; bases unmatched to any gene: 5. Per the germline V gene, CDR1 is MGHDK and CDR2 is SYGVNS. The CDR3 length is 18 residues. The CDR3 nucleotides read TGTGCCAGCAGTGAGGACAGGGGGTCCAGCTCTGGGGCCAACGTCCTGACTTTC. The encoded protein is CASSEDRGSSSGANVLTF.

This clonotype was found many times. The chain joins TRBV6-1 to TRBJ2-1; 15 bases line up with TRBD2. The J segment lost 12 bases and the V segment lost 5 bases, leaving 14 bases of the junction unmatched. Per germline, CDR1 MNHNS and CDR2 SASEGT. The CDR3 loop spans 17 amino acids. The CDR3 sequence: CASSPGTSGRPSGRQFF. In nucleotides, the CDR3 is TGTGCCAGCAGTCCCGGGACTAGCGGGAGGCCGAGCGGTCGGCAGTTCTTC.

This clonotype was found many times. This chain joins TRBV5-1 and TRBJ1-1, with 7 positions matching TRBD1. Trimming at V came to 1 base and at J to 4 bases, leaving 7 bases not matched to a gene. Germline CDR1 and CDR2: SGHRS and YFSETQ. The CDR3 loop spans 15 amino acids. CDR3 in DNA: TGCGCCAGCAGCTTGAGGCCCACAGGGGTCACTGAAGCTTTCTTT. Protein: CASSLRPTGVTEAFF.

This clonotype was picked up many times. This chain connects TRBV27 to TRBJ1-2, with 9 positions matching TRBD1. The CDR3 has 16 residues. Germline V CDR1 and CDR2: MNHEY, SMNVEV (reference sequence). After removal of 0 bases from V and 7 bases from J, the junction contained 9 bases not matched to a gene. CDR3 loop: CASSLSPGQGMPGYTF. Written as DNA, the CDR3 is TGTGCCAGCAGTTTATCCCCCGGACAGGGGATGCCTGGCTACACCTTC.

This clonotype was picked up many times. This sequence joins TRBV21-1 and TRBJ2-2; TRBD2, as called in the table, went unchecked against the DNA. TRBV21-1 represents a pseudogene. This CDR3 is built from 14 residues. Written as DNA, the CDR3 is TGTGCCACCAGGGAGGGAGATGGCACCGGGGAGCTGTTTTTT. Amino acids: CATREGDGTGELFF.

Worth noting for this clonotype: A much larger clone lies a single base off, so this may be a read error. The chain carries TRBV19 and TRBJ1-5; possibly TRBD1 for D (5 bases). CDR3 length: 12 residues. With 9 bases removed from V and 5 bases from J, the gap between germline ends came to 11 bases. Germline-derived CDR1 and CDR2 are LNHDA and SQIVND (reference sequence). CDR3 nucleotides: TGTGCCAGCCAGGTGGGGGATCAGCCCCAGCATTTT. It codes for CASQVGDQPQHF. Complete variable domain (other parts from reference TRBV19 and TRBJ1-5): DGGITQSPKYLFRKEGQNVTLSCEQNLNHDAMYWYRQDPGQGLRLIYYSQIVNDFQKGDIAEGYSVSREKKESFPLTVTSAQKNPTAFYLCASQVGDQPQHFGDGTRLSIL.

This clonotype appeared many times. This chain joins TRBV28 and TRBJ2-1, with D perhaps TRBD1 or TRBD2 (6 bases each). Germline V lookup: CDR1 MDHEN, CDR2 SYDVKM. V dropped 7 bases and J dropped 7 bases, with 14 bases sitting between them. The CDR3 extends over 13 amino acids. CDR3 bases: TGTGCCAGCACGGAGGGGGGCCCTAATGAGCAGTTCTTC. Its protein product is CASTEGGPNEQFF. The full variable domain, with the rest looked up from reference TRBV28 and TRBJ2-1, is DVKVTQSSRYLVKRTGEKVFLECVQDMDHENMFWYRQDPGLGLRLIYFSYDVKMKEKGDIPEGYSVSREKKERFSLILESASTNQTSMYLCASTEGGPNEQFFGPGTRLTVL.

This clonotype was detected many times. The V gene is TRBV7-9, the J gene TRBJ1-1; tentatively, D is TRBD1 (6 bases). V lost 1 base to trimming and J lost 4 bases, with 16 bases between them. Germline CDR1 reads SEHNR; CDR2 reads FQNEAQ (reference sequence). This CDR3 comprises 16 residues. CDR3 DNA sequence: TGTGCCAGCAGCTTAGGGCAGGGGATAGGAACCACTGAAGCTTTCTTT. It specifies CASSLGQGIGTTEAFF.

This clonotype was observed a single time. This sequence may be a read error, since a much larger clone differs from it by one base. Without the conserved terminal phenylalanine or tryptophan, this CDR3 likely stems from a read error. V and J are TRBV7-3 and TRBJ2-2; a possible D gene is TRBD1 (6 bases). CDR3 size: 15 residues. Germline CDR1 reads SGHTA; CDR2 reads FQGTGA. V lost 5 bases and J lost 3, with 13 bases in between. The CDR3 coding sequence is TGTGCCAGCAGCGTACAGGGTACGGACACCGGGGAGCTGTTTCTT. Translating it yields CASSVQGTDTGELFL.